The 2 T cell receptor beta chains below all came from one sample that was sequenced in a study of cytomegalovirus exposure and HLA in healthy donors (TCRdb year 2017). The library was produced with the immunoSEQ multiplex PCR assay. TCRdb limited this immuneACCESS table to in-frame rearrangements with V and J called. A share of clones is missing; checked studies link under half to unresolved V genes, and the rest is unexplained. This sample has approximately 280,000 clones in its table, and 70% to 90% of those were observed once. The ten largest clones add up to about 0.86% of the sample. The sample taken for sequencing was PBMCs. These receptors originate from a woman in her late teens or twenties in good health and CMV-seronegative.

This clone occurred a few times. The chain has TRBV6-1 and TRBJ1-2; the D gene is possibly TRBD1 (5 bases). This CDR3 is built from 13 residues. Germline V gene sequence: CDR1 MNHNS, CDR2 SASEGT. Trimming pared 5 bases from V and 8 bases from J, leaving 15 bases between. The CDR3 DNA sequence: TGTGCCAGCAGTATTGACTCAGGGCTAGGCTACACCTTC. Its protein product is CASSIDSGLGYTF.

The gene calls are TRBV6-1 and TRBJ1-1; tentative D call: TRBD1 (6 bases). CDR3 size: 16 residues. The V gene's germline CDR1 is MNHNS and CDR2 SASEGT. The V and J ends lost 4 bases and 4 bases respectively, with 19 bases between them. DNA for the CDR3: TGTGCCAGCAGTGCCACGGACAGATCTCCGGTCACTGAAGCTTTCTTT. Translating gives CASSATDRSPVTEAFF.